This T cell receptor (beta chain) was recorded in a study of T cells in Graves' hyperthyroidism and ophthalmopathy (dated 2019 in TCRdb). Concerning the study at large: TCR V-J signatures able to tell the groups apart were searched for in a discovery cohort of 95 to 100 patients, of whom around 43 had Graves' ophthalmopathy and around 56 had stable Graves' hyperthyroidism. Prospective prediction of ophthalmopathy was tested in an independent validation cohort consisting of about 20 hyperthyroidism patients and 15 to 17 patients who later progressed to ophthalmopathy. The 75 to 100 discovery patients were divided at random into training and test sets in a 7:3 ratio. The study also compared thyroid tissue and blood T-cell repertoires from roughly 6 Graves' hyperthyroidism patients. After blood sampling, hyperthyroidism patients were treated with methimazole at a starting dose of 30 mg daily, and ophthalmopathy patients were treated with high-dose intravenous methylprednisolone. According to the paper, TCR Vbeta CDR3 sequencing was carried out on approximately 140 peripheral blood samples, which came from 40 to 45 ophthalmopathy, around 74 hyperthyroidism and roughly 17 progressor patients. The research as a whole found: Blood samples also contained most of the expanded thyroid clonotypes (frequency above 0.001), which suggests that blood repertoires may reflect thyroid immune responses. Sample size was not statistically predetermined, and blinding of investigators to group allocation was not performed. Ophthalmopathy was separated from stable hyperthyroidism by a 13 V-J signature model, with around 90% sensitivity and approximately 84% specificity obtained in cross-validation and 80%/75% obtained in testing. In validation, the model predicted progression to ophthalmopathy with approximately 69% sensitivity and less than 75% specificity, a median of approximately 6.5 months before onset.

The TCR beta CDR3 regions were amplified from the RNA transcripts. The first round of RT-PCR for the TCR CDR3 was performed with the HTBI primer set and the Qiagen OneStep RT-PCR kit. The libraries were constructed in a second round of multiplex PCR and then size-selected and purified. Sequencing of the libraries was done on an Illumina HiSeq2000 using paired-end 100 bp reads. The paper's data handling went like this. Raw data were processed with SOAPnuke, discarding reads with adapters, uncalled bases, mean Phred below 15, or no exact constant-primer or identifier match. High-quality paired reads were merged with COPE v1.2.5, and unique nucleotide sequences were defined as clonotypes. Clonotypes were aligned to IMGT TRBV, TRBD and TRBJ reference segments using MiTCR v1.1. The analysis was restricted to V-J combinations with a frequency above 0.0001, which together covered roughly 99% of the repertoires. The TCS score was defined as the ratio of F50 (clonal expansion) to E x V (chaos), calculated using BLOSUM62-based TCRdist between CDR3 peptides within each V-J. Welch's t-statistics and random forest reduced roughly 530 V-J features to 13, which were used in a naive Bayes classifier (R e1071). TCRdb trimmed the raw reads at Q25, called clones with MiXCR and kept productive beta chains. Under each unique CDR3 protein, matching rows form one entry showing the most common genes and DNA. These V and J calls derive from TCRdb rather than the authors' analysis. For this sample the table gives hundreds of thousands of distinct CDR3 sequences, of which around 46% were detected only once. Of the sample, about 7.9% is held by the ten largest clones.

A patient counted as having stable Graves' hyperthyroidism if no progression to ophthalmopathy occurred over 18 months of follow-up. Hyperthyroidism patients were newly diagnosed, had a disease duration of under 2 months, and were aged 18 to 65 years. Exclusion was applied to patients with uncontrolled infections, other autoimmune diseases, pregnancy or lactation. Diagnoses were based on clinical symptoms, serum thyroxine and TRAb, thyroid ultrasound and orbital computed tomography. Total RNA was extracted with Trizol reagent, and quality was checked on an Agilent 2100 Bioanalyzer. The CDR3 runs 12 amino acids, cysteine and phenylalanine included. Only CDR3 DNA remains: 36 bases, in frame from the first base. CDR1 and CDR2, per the germline V gene (reference sequence), are SEHNR and FQNEAQ. From V the trimming removes 5 bases and from J it removes 6 bases, while the gene matches leave 0 bases of the junction unaccounted for.

As concerns this clonotype: What this receptor recognizes is not known. No base-level quality is on record; no much larger clone is a single base apart.

The chain is assembled from TRBV7-9 and TRBJ1-4, with 7 junctional bases fitting TRBD1. The sample was peripheral blood or thyroid tissue (not recorded which). The sequence was obtained from a woman under 30 with Graves' hyperthyroidism. Donor details come from another sample of the same person, matched by shared clones. The DNA is as follows: TGTGCCAGCAGCGGGACAGATGAAAAACTGTTTTTT. Its protein is CASSGTDEKLFF.